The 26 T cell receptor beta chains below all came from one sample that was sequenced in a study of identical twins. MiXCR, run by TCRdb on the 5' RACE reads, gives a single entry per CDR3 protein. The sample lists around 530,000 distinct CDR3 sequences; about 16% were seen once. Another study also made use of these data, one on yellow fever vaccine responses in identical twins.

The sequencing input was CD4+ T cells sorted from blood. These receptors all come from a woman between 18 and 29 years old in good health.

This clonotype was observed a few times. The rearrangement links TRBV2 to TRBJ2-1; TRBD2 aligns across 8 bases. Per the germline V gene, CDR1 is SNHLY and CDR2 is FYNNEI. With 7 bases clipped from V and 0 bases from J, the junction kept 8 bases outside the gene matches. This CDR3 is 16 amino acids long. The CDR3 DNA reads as TGTGCCAGCACCCCGGGGGGGCGGACCTCCTACAATGAGCAGTTCTTC. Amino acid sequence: CASTPGGRTSYNEQFF.

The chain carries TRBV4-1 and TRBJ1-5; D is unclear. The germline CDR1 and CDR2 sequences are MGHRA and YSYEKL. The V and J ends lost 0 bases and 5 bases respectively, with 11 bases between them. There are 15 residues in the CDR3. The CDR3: CASSQDRTYHQPQHF. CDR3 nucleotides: TGCGCCAGCAGCCAAGATCGTACTTACCATCAGCCCCAGCATTTT.

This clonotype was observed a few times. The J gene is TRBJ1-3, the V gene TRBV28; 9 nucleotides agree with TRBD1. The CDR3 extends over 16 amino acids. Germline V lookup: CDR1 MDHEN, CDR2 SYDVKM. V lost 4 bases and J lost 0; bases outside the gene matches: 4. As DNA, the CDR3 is TGTGCCAGCAGTTCTGGGACAGGGATCTCTGGAAACACCATATATTTT. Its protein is CASSSGTGISGNTIYF.

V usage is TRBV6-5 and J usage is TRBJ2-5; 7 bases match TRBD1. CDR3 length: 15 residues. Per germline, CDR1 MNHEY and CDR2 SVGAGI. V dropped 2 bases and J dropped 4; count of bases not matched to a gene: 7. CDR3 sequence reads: CASSYPDRRPETQYF. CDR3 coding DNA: TGTGCCAGCAGTTACCCGGACAGGCGCCCAGAGACCCAGTACTTC.

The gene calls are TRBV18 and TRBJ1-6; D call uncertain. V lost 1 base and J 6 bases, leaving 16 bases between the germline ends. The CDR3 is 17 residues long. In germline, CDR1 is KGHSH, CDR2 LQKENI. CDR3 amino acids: CASSPQPPGQANSPLHF. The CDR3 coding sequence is TGTGCCAGCTCACCACAGCCTCCCGGCCAGGCTAATTCACCCCTCCACTTT.

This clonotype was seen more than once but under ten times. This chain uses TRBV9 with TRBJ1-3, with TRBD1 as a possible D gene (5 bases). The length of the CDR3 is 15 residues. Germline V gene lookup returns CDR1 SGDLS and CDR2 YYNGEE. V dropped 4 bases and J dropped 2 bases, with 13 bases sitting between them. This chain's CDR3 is CASSPQGEAGNTIYF. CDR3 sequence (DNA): TGTGCCAGCAGCCCGCAGGGAGAGGCTGGAAACACCATATATTTT.

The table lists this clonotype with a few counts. The CDR3 loop reads CASSLRGQGASPLHF. CDR3 coding DNA: TGTGCCAGCAGTTTAAGGGGACAGGGGGCTTCACCCCTCCACTTT. The gene calls are TRBV27 and TRBJ1-6; 12 bases line up with TRBD1. Losses at the gene ends were 2 bases for V and 9 bases for J; bases not matched to a gene: 2. Germline V gene sequence: CDR1 MNHEY, CDR2 SMNVEV (reference sequence). The CDR3 loop spans 15 amino acids.

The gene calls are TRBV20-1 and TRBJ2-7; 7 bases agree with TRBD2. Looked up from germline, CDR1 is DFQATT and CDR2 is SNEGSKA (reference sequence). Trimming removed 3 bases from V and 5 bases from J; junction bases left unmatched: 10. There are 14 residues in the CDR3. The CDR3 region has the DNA TGCAGTGCTAGCGGGCCGGGCGGGAGACACGAGCAGTACTTC. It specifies CSASGPGGRHEQYF.

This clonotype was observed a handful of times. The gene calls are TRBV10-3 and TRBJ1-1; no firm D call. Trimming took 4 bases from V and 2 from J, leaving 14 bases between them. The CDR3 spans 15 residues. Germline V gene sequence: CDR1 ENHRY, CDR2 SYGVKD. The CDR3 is CAISALSGTNTEAFF. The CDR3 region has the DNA TGTGCCATCAGTGCCCTTTCAGGAACTAACACTGAAGCTTTCTTT.

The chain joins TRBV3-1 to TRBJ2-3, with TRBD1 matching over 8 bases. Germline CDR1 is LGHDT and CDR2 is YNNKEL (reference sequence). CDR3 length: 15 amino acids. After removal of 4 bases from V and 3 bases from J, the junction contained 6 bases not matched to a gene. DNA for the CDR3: TGTGCCAGCAGCCTTCGACAGGGGAGGACAGATACGCAGTATTTT. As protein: CASSLRQGRTDTQYF.

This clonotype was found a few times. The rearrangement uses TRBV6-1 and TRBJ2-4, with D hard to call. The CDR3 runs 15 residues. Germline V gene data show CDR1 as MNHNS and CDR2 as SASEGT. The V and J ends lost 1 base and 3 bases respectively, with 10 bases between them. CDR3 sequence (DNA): TGTGCCAGCAGTGAAGTCCCGACCGGCAAAAACATTCAGTACTTC. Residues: CASSEVPTGKNIQYF.

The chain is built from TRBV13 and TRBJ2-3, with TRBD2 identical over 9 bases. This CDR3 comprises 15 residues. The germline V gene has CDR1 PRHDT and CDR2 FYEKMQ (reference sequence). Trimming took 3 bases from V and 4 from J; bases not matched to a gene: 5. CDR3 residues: CASSFARGGSDTQYF. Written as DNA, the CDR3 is TGTGCCAGCAGCTTCGCGCGGGGGGGTTCAGATACGCAGTATTTT.

Here the CDR3 DNA reads TGTGCCAGCAGTTTCATAGGTATTCGTACAGATACGCAGTATTTT. Translation: CASSFIGIRTDTQYF. This chain uses TRBV12-3 or TRBV12-4 with TRBJ2-3; D call uncertain. V lost 3 bases, J lost 3 bases, and 13 bases lay in between. The CDR3 totals 15 residues.

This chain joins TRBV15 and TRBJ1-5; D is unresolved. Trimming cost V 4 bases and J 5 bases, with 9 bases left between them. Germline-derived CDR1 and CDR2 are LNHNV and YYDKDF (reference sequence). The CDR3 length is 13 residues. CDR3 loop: CATSIHEDQPQHF. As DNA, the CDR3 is TGTGCCACCAGCATCCATGAGGATCAGCCCCAGCATTTT.

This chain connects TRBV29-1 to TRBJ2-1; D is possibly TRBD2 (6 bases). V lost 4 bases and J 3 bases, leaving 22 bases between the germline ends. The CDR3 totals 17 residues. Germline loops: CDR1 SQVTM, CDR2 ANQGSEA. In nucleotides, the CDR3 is TGCAGCGTTGGTATAAATCTCAGGGAGGTGAACTACAATGAGCAGTTCTTC. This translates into CSVGINLREVNYNEQFF.

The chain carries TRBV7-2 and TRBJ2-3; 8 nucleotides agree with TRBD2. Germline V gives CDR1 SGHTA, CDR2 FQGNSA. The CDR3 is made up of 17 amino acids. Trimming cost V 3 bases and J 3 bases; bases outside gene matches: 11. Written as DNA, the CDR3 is TGTGCCAGCAGCTTTAGCGGGAAGTCCCCGAGGACAGATACGCAGTATTTT. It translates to CASSFSGKSPRTDTQYF.

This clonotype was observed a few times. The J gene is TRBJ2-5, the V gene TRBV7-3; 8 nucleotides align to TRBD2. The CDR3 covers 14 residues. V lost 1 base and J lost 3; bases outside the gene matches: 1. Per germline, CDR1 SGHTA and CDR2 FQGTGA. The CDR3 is CASSLKLAEETQYF. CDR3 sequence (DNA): TGTGCCAGCAGCTTAAAACTAGCGGAAGAGACCCAGTACTTC.

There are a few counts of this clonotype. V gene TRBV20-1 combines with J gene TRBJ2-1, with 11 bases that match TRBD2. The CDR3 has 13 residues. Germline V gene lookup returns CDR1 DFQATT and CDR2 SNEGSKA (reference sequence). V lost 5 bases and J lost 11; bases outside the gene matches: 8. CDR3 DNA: TGCAGTGCTTCACTAGCGGGAGCCCTTAAGCAGTTCTTC. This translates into CSASLAGALKQFF.

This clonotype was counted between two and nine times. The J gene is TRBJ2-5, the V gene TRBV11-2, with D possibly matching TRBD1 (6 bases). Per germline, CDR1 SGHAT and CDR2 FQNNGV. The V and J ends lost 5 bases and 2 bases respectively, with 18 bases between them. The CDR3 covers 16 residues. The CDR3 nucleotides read TGTGCCAGCAGCGCCAGGGTGTCCGGGACACAAGAGACCCAGTACTTC. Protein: CASSARVSGTQETQYF.

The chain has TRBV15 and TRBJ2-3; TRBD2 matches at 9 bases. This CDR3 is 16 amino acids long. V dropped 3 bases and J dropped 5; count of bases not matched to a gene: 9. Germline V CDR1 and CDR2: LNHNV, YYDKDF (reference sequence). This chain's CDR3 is CATSRGSGGWGDTQYF. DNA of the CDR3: TGTGCCACCAGCAGGGGGAGCGGGGGGTGGGGAGATACGCAGTATTTT.

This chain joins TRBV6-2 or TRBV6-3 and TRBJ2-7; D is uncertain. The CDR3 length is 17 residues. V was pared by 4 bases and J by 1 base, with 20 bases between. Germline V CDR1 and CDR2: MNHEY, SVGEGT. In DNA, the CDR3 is TGTGCCAGCAGTTTGAGATACAGCAGGTGGGTATCCTACGAGCAGTACTTC. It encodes CASSLRYSRWVSYEQYF.

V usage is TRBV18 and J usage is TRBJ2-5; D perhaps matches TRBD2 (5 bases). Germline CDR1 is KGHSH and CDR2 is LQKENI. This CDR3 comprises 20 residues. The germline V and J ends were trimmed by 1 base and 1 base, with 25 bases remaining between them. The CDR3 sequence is CASSPQLLHTIDGGQETQYF. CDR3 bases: TGTGCCAGCTCACCACAACTCCTTCATACAATAGACGGAGGCCAAGAGACCCAGTACTTC.

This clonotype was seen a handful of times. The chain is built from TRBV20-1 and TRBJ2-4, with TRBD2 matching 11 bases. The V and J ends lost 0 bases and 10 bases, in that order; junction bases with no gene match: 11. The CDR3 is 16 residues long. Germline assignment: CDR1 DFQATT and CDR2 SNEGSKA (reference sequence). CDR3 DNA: TGCAGTGCTAGAGATCTGCCTAGCGGGAGGAACATGATTCAGTACTTC. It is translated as CSARDLPSGRNMIQYF.

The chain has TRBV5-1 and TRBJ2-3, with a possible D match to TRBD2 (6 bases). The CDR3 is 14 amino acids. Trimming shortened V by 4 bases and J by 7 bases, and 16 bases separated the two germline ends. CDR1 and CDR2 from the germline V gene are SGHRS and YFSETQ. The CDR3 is CASSPGQEGNTQYF. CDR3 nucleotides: TGCGCCAGCAGCCCGGGGCAGGAGGGAAATACGCAGTATTTT.

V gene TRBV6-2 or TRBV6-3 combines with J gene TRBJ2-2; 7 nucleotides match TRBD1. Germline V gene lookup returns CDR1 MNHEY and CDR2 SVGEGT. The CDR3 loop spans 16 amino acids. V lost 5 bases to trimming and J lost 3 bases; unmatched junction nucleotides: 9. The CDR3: CASSRTGTEYTGELFF. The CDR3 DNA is TGTGCCAGCAGTCGCACCGGGACAGAATACACCGGGGAGCTGTTTTTT.

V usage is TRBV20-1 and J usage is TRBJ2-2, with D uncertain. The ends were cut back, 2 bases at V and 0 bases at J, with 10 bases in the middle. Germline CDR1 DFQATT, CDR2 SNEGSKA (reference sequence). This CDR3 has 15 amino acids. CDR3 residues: CSARQTHTNTGELFF. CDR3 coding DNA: TGCAGTGCTAGACAGACCCATACGAACACCGGGGAGCTGTTTTTT.